The clone carrying this T cell receptor (beta chain) was seen only a few times. Its antigen remains unidentified. These data are taken from a study of T cell repertoires in cytomegalovirus infection. Study in general: Public TCR beta signatures provided an indication of both CMV infection and a matching HLA type. General study results and limits: Within the response measured ex vivo, HLA-C-restricted CMV-specific TCR beta clonotypes were dominant. Cumulative frequency of public TCR beta families picked out carriers of CMV plus the relevant HLA.

TCRdb reprocessed the reads with MiXCR, giving one entry per CDR3 protein. The table shows 250,000 or so distinct CDR3 sequences, with 15% to 20% occurring only once. The receptor's source is a human donor in good health (CMV status not recorded). Some clones in this sample may be carry-over from other donors' samples. Input material: CD8+ T cells from PBMCs.

The CDR3 spells CASSQVEAVEAFF. The CDR3 DNA sequence: TGTGCCAGCAGCCAAGTTGAGGCAGTTGAAGCTTTCTTT. The genes are TRBV7-9 and TRBJ1-1; D remains unclear. The germline gives CDR1 SEHNR, CDR2 FQNEAQ (reference sequence). The CDR3 is made up of 13 amino acids. V lost 5 bases and J 7 bases, leaving 14 bases between the germline ends.